Presented here are 19 T cell receptor beta chains from one specimen sequenced in a study of cytomegalovirus exposure and HLA in healthy donors. PCR employed 60 Vbeta and 13 Jbeta primers. Method: immunoSEQ multiplex PCR; TCRdb's copy keeps in-frame clones and lacks some. The data show some 140,000 clones, approximately 60% seen once. What was sequenced was PBMCs. Receptors were obtained from a middle-aged woman in good health and CMV-seronegative.

This clone was counted between two and nine times. The J gene is TRBJ1-1, the V gene TRBV6-1; weak D call: TRBD1 (6 bases). Deletions cut 8 bases from V and 5 bases from J, with 9 bases between. The CDR3 consists of 11 residues. Looked up from germline, CDR1 is MNHNS and CDR2 is SASEGT. As DNA, the CDR3 is TGTGCCAGCGTGGGGGCGACTGAAGCTTTCTTT. Its protein product is CASVGATEAFF.

This clone has more than one count but fewer than ten. The rearrangement uses TRBV6-6 and TRBJ1-1, with D uncertain. V lost 2 bases and J 0 bases, leaving 10 bases between the germline ends. This CDR3 is built from 15 residues. The V gene's germline CDR1 is MNHNY and CDR2 SVGAGI (reference sequence). The CDR3, as DNA: TGTGCCAGCAGTTACAGTAGGAGAATGAACACTGAAGCTTTCTTT. Protein product: CASSYSRRMNTEAFF.

J is TRBJ2-2 and V is TRBV7-9; D is undetermined. There are 14 residues in the CDR3. V was shortened by 4 bases and J by 2 bases, with 8 bases between the two germline ends. Germline CDR1 SEHNR, CDR2 FQNEAQ (reference sequence). In nucleotides, the CDR3 is TGTGCCAGCAGCTCCCTTAGTAACACCGGGGAGCTGTTTTTT. As protein: CASSSLSNTGELFF.

This clone has just a few counts. The chain combines TRBV2 with TRBJ2-1, with D perhaps matching TRBD2 (7 bases). The CDR3 is made up of 15 amino acids. CDR1 and CDR2 (germline): SNHLY, FYNNEI. Trimming removed 2 bases from V and 4 bases from J, with 12 bases in between. CDR3 bases: TGTGCCAGCAGTGAAAGGGGGGGAACTTACAATGAGCAGTTCTTC. This gives the protein CASSERGGTYNEQFF.

This clone appeared a few times. The chain recombines TRBV6-5 with TRBJ1-1, with TRBD1 as a possible D gene (5 bases). The CDR3 totals 15 residues. With 2 bases removed from V and 1 base from J, the gap between germline ends came to 11 bases. The V gene's germline CDR1 is MNHEY and CDR2 SVGAGI. DNA for the CDR3: TGTGCCAGCAGTTACAAGCAGGGTAGGAACACTGAAGCTTTCTTT. Translation gives CASSYKQGRNTEAFF.

The V gene is TRBV27, the J gene TRBJ2-5; TRBD2 matches 8 bases. J was trimmed by 5 bases and V by 3 bases; bases with no gene match: 8. The CDR3 totals 15 residues. Germline V gives CDR1 MNHEY, CDR2 SMNVEV (reference sequence). CDR3 sequence reads: CASSFNGGALETQYF. The CDR3 DNA follows: TGTGCCAGCAGTTTTAACGGGGGGGCTCTTGAGACCCAGTACTTC.

The rearrangement joins TRBV19 to TRBJ1-4; TRBD1 matches at 8 bases. The CDR3 is 15 residues long. J lost 10 bases, V lost 6 bases, and 13 bases had no gene match. Germline CDR1 and CDR2: LNHDA and SQIVND (reference sequence). The CDR3 DNA sequence: TGTGCCAGTAGCCTCCAGGGGGCGTCGACTGTAAAACTGTTTTTT. Its translation: CASSLQGASTVKLFF.

The genes are TRBV5-4 and TRBJ2-5, with D perhaps TRBD2 (6 bases). Germline V gives CDR1 SGHNT, CDR2 YYREEE (reference sequence). The CDR3 runs to 15 residues. Trimming stripped 1 base from V and 0 bases from J, with 10 bases between. CDR3 coding DNA: TGTGCCAGCAGCTTGTGGGGGGAACACCAAGAGACCCAGTACTTC. Its translation is CASSLWGEHQETQYF.

The chain uses TRBV4-3 and TRBJ1-1; D not resolved. The CDR3 covers 15 residues. Germline CDR1 LGHNA, CDR2 YSLEER. Deletions cut 1 base from V and 5 bases from J, with 14 bases between. The CDR3 region has the DNA TGCGCCAGCAGCCAAGGTAGGGCGACGGGGACTGAAGCTTTCTTT. This translates into CASSQGRATGTEAFF.

The rearrangement uses TRBV5-8 and TRBJ1-6; 7 bases line up with TRBD1. This CDR3 comprises 18 residues. The V and J ends lost 0 bases and 7 bases, in that order; junction bases with no gene match: 13. Germline V lookup: CDR1 SGHTS, CDR2 YDEGEE. The CDR3 DNA reads TGTGCCAGCAGCTTGGCCACCGGGACAGAGAACCCGAATTCACCCCTCCACTTT. Amino acid sequence: CASSLATGTENPNSPLHF.

This chain joins TRBV20-1 and TRBJ1-4; D is unclear. This CDR3 contains 10 residues. Looked up from germline, CDR1 is DFQATT and CDR2 is SNEGSKA (reference sequence). Trimming cost V 3 bases and J 8 bases, with 4 bases left between them. The CDR3 is CSASSEKLFF. CDR3 nucleotides: TGCAGTGCTAGTAGCGAAAAACTGTTTTTT.

The chain joins TRBV7-8 to TRBJ2-1, with TRBD1 as a possible D gene (6 bases). Germline V lookup: CDR1 SGHVS, CDR2 FQNEAQ. There are 13 residues in the CDR3. The V gene lost 5 bases and the J gene lost 7 bases, with 12 bases spanning the gap. The DNA of the CDR3 is TGTGCCAGCAGCCCTGGACAGACGAATGAGCAGTTCTTC. It specifies CASSPGQTNEQFF.

This clone occurred a few times. The chain uses TRBV6-5 and TRBJ2-1, with 11 bases that match TRBD2. Germline V gene sequence: CDR1 MNHEY, CDR2 SVGAGI. Trimming removed 8 bases from V and 4 bases from J; junction bases left unmatched: 4. The CDR3 is 14 residues long. The CDR3 here is CASRGTSGYNEQFF. CDR3 DNA sequence: TGTGCCAGCCGAGGGACTAGCGGTTACAATGAGCAGTTCTTC.

CDR3 nucleotides: TGTGCCGCAACCTCTGGGACAGGGAACACTGAAGCTTTCTTT. Its translation: CAATSGTGNTEAFF. The chain has TRBV6-6 and TRBJ1-1; TRBD1 matches 8 bases. The J segment lost 1 base and the V segment lost 11 bases, leaving 9 bases of the junction unmatched. Germline V gene sequence: CDR1 MNHNY, CDR2 SVGAGI (reference sequence). This CDR3 has 14 residues.

This sequence joins TRBV5-1 and TRBJ2-3, with D perhaps TRBD2 (5 bases). CDR1 and CDR2 (germline): SGHRS, YFSETQ. Trimming pared 4 bases from V and 3 bases from J, leaving 12 bases between. The CDR3 has 14 amino acids. The CDR3 coding sequence is TGCGCCAGCAGCCTGACTACTCGGACAGATACGCAGTATTTT. It encodes CASSLTTRTDTQYF.

CDR3 nucleotide sequence: TGTGCCAGTAGCTCAGGGACTGAAGCTTTCTTT. Protein product: CASSSGTEAFF. V and J are TRBV19 and TRBJ1-1, with D tentatively TRBD1 (5 bases). This CDR3 region has 11 residues. Germline lookup yields CDR1 LNHDA and CDR2 SQIVND (reference sequence). V lost 6 bases to trimming and J lost 5 bases, with 7 bases between them.

V and J are TRBV27 and TRBJ2-1; TRBD1 agrees at 12 bases. Germline V lookup: CDR1 MNHEY, CDR2 SMNVEV (reference sequence). V gave up 6 bases and J gave up 7 bases; unmatched junction bases: 7. The CDR3 has 15 residues. The CDR3 loop is CASSSGTGGWNEQFF. The CDR3, as DNA: TGTGCCAGCAGCTCCGGGACAGGGGGCTGGAATGAGCAGTTCTTC.

The chain recombines TRBV5-5 with TRBJ1-1; D uncertain. V was clipped by 4 bases and J by 3 bases, with 10 bases between them. This CDR3 is built from 13 residues. Germline V gene lookup returns CDR1 SGHKS and CDR2 YYEKEE (reference sequence). DNA for the CDR3: TGTGCCAGCAGCGTTGGGCCATACACTGAAGCTTTCTTT. Amino acids: CASSVGPYTEAFF. The whole variable domain, remainder taken from reference TRBV5-5 and TRBJ1-1, is DAGVTQSPTHLIKTRGQQVTLRCSPISGHKSVSWYQQVLGQGPQFIFQYYEKEERGRGNFPDRFSARQFPNYSSELNVNALLLGDSALYLCASSVGPYTEAFFGQGTRLTVV.

This sequence joins TRBV12-5 and TRBJ1-2; maybe TRBD1 (5 bases). The CDR3 sequence is 13 residues long. The V end lost 2 bases, the J end lost 5 bases, and 9 bases lay between the germline ends. Per germline, CDR1 LGHNT and CDR2 FRNRAP. CDR3 sequence reads: CASGLPGGYGYTF. CDR3 sequence (DNA): TGTGCTAGTGGTTTGCCCGGGGGGTATGGCTACACCTTC. The variable domain in full, completed from reference TRBV12-5 and TRBJ1-2, reads DARVTQTPRHKVTEMGQEVTMRCQPILGHNTVFWYRQTMMQGLELLAYFRNRAPLDDSGMPKDRFSAEMPDATLATLKIQPSEPRDSAVYFCASGLPGGYGYTFGSGTRLTVV.